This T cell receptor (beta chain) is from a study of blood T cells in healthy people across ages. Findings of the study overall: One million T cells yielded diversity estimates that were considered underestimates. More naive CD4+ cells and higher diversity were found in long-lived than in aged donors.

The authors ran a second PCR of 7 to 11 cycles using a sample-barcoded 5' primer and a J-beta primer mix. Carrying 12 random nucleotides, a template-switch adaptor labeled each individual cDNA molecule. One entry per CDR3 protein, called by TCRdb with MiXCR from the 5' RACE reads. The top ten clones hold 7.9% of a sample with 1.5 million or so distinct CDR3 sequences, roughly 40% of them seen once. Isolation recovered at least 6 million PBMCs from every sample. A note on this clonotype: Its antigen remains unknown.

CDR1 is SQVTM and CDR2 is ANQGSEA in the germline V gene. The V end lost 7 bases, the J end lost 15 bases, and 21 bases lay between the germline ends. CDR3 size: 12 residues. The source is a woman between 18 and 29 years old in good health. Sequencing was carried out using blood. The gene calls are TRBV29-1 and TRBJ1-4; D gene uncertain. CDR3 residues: CSAVSSLDKVFF. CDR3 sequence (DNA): TGCAGCGCTGTATCTTCACTAGACAAGGTGTTTTTT. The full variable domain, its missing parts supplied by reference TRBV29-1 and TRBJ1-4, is SAVISQKPSRDICQRGTSLTIQCQVDSQVTMMFWYRQQPGQSLTLIATANQGSEATYESGFVIDKFPISRPNLTFSTLTVSNMSPEDSSIYLCSAVSSLDKVFFGSGTQLSVL.